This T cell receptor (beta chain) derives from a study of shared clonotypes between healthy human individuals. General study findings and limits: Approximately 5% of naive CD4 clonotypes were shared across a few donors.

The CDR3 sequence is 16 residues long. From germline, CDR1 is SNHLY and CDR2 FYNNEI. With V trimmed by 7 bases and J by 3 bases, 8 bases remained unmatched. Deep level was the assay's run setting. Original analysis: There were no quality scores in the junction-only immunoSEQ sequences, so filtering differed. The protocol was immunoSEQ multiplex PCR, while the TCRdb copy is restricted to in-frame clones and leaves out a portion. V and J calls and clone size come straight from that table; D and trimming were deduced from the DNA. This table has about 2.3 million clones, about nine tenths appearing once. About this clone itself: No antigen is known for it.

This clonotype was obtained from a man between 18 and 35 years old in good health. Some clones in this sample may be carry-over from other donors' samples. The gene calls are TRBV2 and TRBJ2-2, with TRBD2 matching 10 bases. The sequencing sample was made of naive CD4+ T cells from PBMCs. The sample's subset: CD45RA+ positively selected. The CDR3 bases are TGTGCCAGCATTTGGCTAGCGGGAGTTGACACCGGGGAGCTGTTTTTT. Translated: CASIWLAGVDTGELFF.